This T cell receptor (beta chain) was documented in a study of blood T cell repertoires in COVID-19. For the study at large: Sources were T cells, B-cell-depleted T cells, or PBMCs; the material itself was cDNA or gDNA.

The CDR3 is made up of 13 amino acids. Trimming took 7 bases from V and 8 from J, leaving 17 bases between them. Produced via immunoSEQ multiplex PCR; TCRdb's table is partial and in-frame only. The data hold 60,000 to 85,000 clones, with roughly 90% observed a single time. V gene TRBV12-3 or TRBV12-4 combines with J gene TRBJ1-2, with TRBD1 as a possible D gene (6 bases). The receptor was derived from a man aged 45 to 65 with active COVID-19. The sequencing input was peripheral blood. This chain's CDR3 is CASTSRGGKGYTF. The CDR3 DNA reads TGTGCCAGCACTAGCAGGGGTGGTAAGGGCTACACCTTC.